Listed here are 23 T cell receptor beta chains from one sample, sequenced in a study of control samples from healthy donors and cancer patients. Measured with immunoSEQ multiplex PCR; TCRdb has only the in-frame clones, and not every one. The table shows fewer than 65,000 clones, with roughly 80% occurring only once. What was sequenced was blood. These receptor sequences come from a man aged 65 to 85 in good health.

The genes are TRBV6-1 and TRBJ1-1; no clear D. The V end was cut by 0 bases, the J end by 1 base, with 12 bases between. Germline V gene sequence: CDR1 MNHNS, CDR2 SASEGT. The CDR3 runs 16 residues. CDR3 loop: CASSEAEAAANTEAFF. CDR3 coding DNA: TGTGCCAGCAGTGAAGCGGAGGCAGCAGCGAACACTGAAGCTTTCTTT.

The gene calls are TRBV7-3 and TRBJ2-3, with TRBD1 identical over 7 bases. The CDR3 runs to 17 residues. With 4 bases clipped from V and 2 bases from J, the junction kept 12 bases outside the gene matches. The germline V gene has CDR1 SGHTA and CDR2 FQGTGA. Here the CDR3 reads CASSSSGTALNTDTQYF. CDR3 DNA: TGTGCCAGCAGCTCCTCCGGGACAGCTCTGAACACAGATACGCAGTATTTT. Looking up the rest from reference TRBV7-3 and TRBJ2-3 gives the full variable domain: GAGVSQTPSNKVTEKGKYVELRCDPISGHTALYWYRQSLGQGPEFLIYFQGTGAADDSGLPNDRFFAVRPEGSVSTLKIQRTERGDSAVYLCASSSSGTALNTDTQYFGPGTRLTVL.

This chain joins TRBV30 and TRBJ1-6; D may be TRBD1 (6 bases). Deletions cut 3 bases from V and 10 bases from J, with 19 bases between. CDR3 length: 15 amino acids. From germline, CDR1 is GTSNPN and CDR2 SVGIG (reference sequence). CDR3 sequence: CAWRIGGTGISPLHF. The CDR3 DNA sequence: TGTGCCTGGAGGATAGGGGGAACAGGGATCTCACCCCTCCACTTT.

The rearrangement uses TRBV10-3 and TRBJ2-5; 9 bases match TRBD2. The CDR3 is 16 residues long. V was pared by 2 bases and J by 5 bases, with 9 bases of the junction left unmatched. Per the germline V gene, CDR1 is ENHRY and CDR2 is SYGVKD. The CDR3 region is CAISERGAGGLETQYF. CDR3 DNA sequence: TGTGCCATCAGTGAGCGGGGGGCGGGGGGGCTGGAGACCCAGTACTTC.

V gene TRBV2 combines with J gene TRBJ1-2; D ambiguous. The CDR3 has 14 residues. In germline, CDR1 is SNHLY, CDR2 FYNNEI. V lost 1 base and J 2 bases, leaving 8 bases between the germline ends. The CDR3 sequence: CASSEGQANYGYTF. The DNA of the CDR3 is TGTGCCAGCAGTGAAGGGCAGGCCAACTATGGCTACACCTTC.

This chain connects TRBV28 to TRBJ2-2; a weak D match, TRBD2 (6 bases). Looked up from germline, CDR1 is MDHEN and CDR2 is SYDVKM. Trimming took off 5 bases at V and 7 bases at J, with 20 bases between the two ends. This CDR3 spans 16 amino acids. CDR3 protein: CASSRRRVQNLGELFF. The CDR3 coding sequence is TGTGCCAGCAGTCGAAGGAGGGTCCAAAACCTCGGGGAGCTGTTTTTT.

This chain uses TRBV9 with TRBJ2-6, with D unresolved. V shed 4 bases and J shed 0 bases, with 17 bases lying between them. Per germline, CDR1 SGDLS and CDR2 YYNGEE. The CDR3 spans 18 residues. CDR3: CASSLGHGYLSGANVLTF. CDR3 DNA: TGTGCCAGCAGCCTAGGTCACGGATATCTCTCTGGGGCCAACGTCCTGACTTTC. Full variable domain (remainder filled in from reference TRBV9 and TRBJ2-6): DSGVTQTPKHLITATGQRVTLRCSPRSGDLSVYWYQQSLDQGLQFLIQYYNGEERAKGNILERFSAQQFPDLHSELNLSSLELGDSALYFCASSLGHGYLSGANVLTFGAGSRLTVL.

This clone came up once. The gene calls are TRBV6-5 and TRBJ2-1, with 8 bases matching TRBD1. CDR1 and CDR2 from the germline V gene are MNHEY and SVGAGI. The CDR3 has 15 residues. V shed 7 bases, J shed 3 bases, and the junction held 8 bases outside the gene matches. The CDR3 is CASKPGQAVYNEQFF. The CDR3 DNA is TGTGCCAGCAAACCGGGACAGGCGGTCTACAATGAGCAGTTCTTC.

V is TRBV19 and J is TRBJ2-7; maybe TRBD1 (5 bases). V lost 5 bases and J lost 0, with 17 bases in between. The CDR3 totals 16 residues. CDR1 and CDR2 from the germline V gene are LNHDA and SQIVND (reference sequence). CDR3 residues: CASSPSQAPSSYEQYF. As DNA, the CDR3 is TGTGCCAGTAGTCCCTCACAGGCTCCCAGCTCCTACGAGCAGTACTTC.

The gene calls are TRBV14 and TRBJ1-1, with D possibly TRBD1 on 6 matching bases. The V gene's germline CDR1 is SGHDN and CDR2 FVKESK. V was shortened by 4 bases and J by 1 base, with 7 bases between the two germline ends. The CDR3 length is 13 residues. The CDR3 DNA is TGTGCCAGCAGCCTACAGGGGAACACTGAAGCTTTCTTT. This sequence encodes CASSLQGNTEAFF.

This chain links TRBV5-1 with TRBJ1-6; 8 bases are a match to TRBD1. Germline CDR1 reads SGHRS; CDR2 reads YFSETQ. This CDR3 spans 18 amino acids. Germline trimming cut 0 bases from V and 2 bases from J; bases unmatched to any gene: 7. In DNA, the CDR3 is TGCGCCAGCAGCTTGGGGACGGACAGGGAGACCTATAATTCACCCCTCCACTTT. This codes for CASSLGTDRETYNSPLHF.

The rearrangement joins TRBV5-6 to TRBJ2-1, with 10 bases that match TRBD2. From germline, CDR1 is SGHDT and CDR2 YYEEEE. Trimming took 1 base from V and 4 from J; bases not matched to a gene: 5. This CDR3 region has 16 residues. The DNA of the CDR3 is TGTGCCAGCAGCTTGTACGGGACTAGCGCTTACAATGAGCAGTTCTTC. This encodes CASSLYGTSAYNEQFF.

This clone was detected only a few times. The CDR3 loop is CASKKGAGGYDTEAFF. CDR3 bases: TGTGCCAGTAAGAAAGGGGCAGGGGGGTACGACACTGAAGCTTTCTTT. The chain couples TRBV19 to TRBJ1-1, with 7 bases identical to TRBD1. Germline trimming cut 7 bases from V and 3 bases from J; bases unmatched to any gene: 14. The germline V gene encodes CDR1 LNHDA and CDR2 SQIVND (reference sequence). This CDR3 comprises 16 residues.

This clone was recorded only once. The chain has TRBV4-1 and TRBJ1-2, with a possible D match to TRBD1 (6 bases). The CDR3 runs 18 residues. Germline V CDR1 and CDR2: MGHRA, YSYEKL. The germline V and J ends were trimmed by 0 bases and 2 bases, with 19 bases remaining between them. CDR3 sequence reads: CASSQDRGKTPINYGYTF. The CDR3 DNA sequence: TGCGCCAGCAGCCAAGACAGGGGAAAGACACCGATAAACTATGGCTACACCTTC.

V gene TRBV5-1 combines with J gene TRBJ1-4; D is ambiguous. Germline-derived CDR1 and CDR2 are SGHRS and YFSETQ. V was cut by 0 bases and J by 4 bases, with 7 bases left in between. This CDR3 comprises 14 residues. The chain's CDR3 is CASSLGGFNEKLFF. The CDR3 DNA sequence: TGCGCCAGCAGCTTGGGGGGTTTTAATGAAAAACTGTTTTTT. The full variable domain, with the rest looked up from reference TRBV5-1 and TRBJ1-4, is KAGVTQTPRYLIKTRGQQVTLSCSPISGHRSVSWYQQTPGQGLQFLFEYFSETQRNKGNFPGRFSGRQFSNSRSEMNVSTLELGDSALYLCASSLGGFNEKLFFGSGTQLSVL.

The chain links TRBV19 to TRBJ1-1; perhaps TRBD1 as D (5 bases). The germline V gene encodes CDR1 LNHDA and CDR2 SQIVND (reference sequence). The CDR3 sequence is 14 residues long. With 6 bases removed from V and 1 base from J, the gap between germline ends came to 12 bases. CDR3 sequence reads: CASRTQAQNTEAFF. The CDR3 DNA follows: TGTGCCAGTAGAACACAGGCTCAGAACACTGAAGCTTTCTTT.

This clone showed up just once. The CDR3 DNA reads as TGTGCCAGCAGGTGGGTAGGGGTAGGCTACACCTTC. Translated, it gives CASRWVGVGYTF. The V gene is TRBV27, the J gene TRBJ1-2; TRBD1 is a possible D gene (5 bases). This CDR3 has 12 residues. CDR1 and CDR2 from the germline V gene are MNHEY and SMNVEV (reference sequence). V was clipped by 6 bases and J by 8 bases, with 13 bases between them.

The J gene is TRBJ2-3, the V gene TRBV4-1, with D possibly TRBD2 on 7 matching bases. CDR3 length equals 15 residues. Deletions cut 11 bases from V and 0 bases from J, with 18 bases between. Germline CDR1 MGHRA, CDR2 YSYEKL. CDR3 amino acids: CASRRGPSSTDTQYF. For the CDR3, the DNA is TGCGCCTCCAGGCGGGGGCCCTCTAGCACAGATACGCAGTATTTT.

The gene calls are TRBV2 and TRBJ2-5; 11 positions agree with TRBD1. The V gene end was trimmed by 6 bases and the J gene end by 5 bases; junction bases not matched to a gene: 11. The CDR3 contains 16 residues. The germline V gene encodes CDR1 SNHLY and CDR2 FYNNEI. The CDR3 DNA reads as TGTGCCAGCAGCCGGACAGGGGGCGGCCCCGGGGAGACCCAGTACTTC. This sequence encodes CASSRTGGGPGETQYF. The complete variable domain, with remaining parts taken from reference TRBV2 and TRBJ2-5, reads EPEVTQTPSHQVTQMGQEVILRCVPISNHLYFYWYRQILGQKVEFLVSFYNNEISEKSEIFDDQFSVERPDGSNFTLKIRSTKLEDSAMYFCASSRTGGGPGETQYFGPGTRLLVL.

The chain carries TRBV15 and TRBJ1-2; 12 bases align to TRBD1. The junction had 7 bases not matched to a gene; V was cut back by 1 base and J by 1 base. Germline-derived CDR1 and CDR2 are LNHNV and YYDKDF (reference sequence). The CDR3 totals 18 residues. The CDR3 here is CATSRGTGTGGVNYGYTF. In DNA, the CDR3 is TGTGCCACCAGCAGAGGTACCGGGACAGGGGGCGTTAACTATGGCTACACCTTC.

The gene calls are TRBV18 and TRBJ1-6, with a tentative D call TRBD1 (6 bases). The ends were cut back, 2 bases at V and 8 bases at J, with 16 bases in the middle. This CDR3 spans 16 amino acids. Germline CDR1 is KGHSH and CDR2 is LQKENI. The CDR3 DNA reads as TGTGCCAGCTCACCAGGAACACGGGGGGCGGATTCACCCCTCCACTTT. It is translated as CASSPGTRGADSPLHF. The full variable domain, in which reference TRBV18 and TRBJ1-6 provide the parts outside the CDR3, is NAGVMQNPRHLVRRRGQEARLRCSPMKGHSHVYWYRQLPEEGLKFMVYLQKENIIDESGMPKERFSAEFPKEGPSILRIQQVVRGDSAAYFCASSPGTRGADSPLHFGNGTRLTVT.

The CDR3 bases are TGTGCCAGCAGTTATCGTCCTAGCGAGACAGATACGCAGTATTTT. Encoded protein: CASSYRPSETDTQYF. The V and J genes are TRBV6-5 and TRBJ2-3; tentative D call: TRBD2 (6 bases). Trimming removed 3 bases from V and 3 bases from J, with 13 bases in between. Germline V gives CDR1 MNHEY, CDR2 SVGAGI. The CDR3 has 15 residues.

This chain uses TRBV20-1 with TRBJ2-3; 11 positions agree with TRBD2. Trimming cost V 3 bases and J 4 bases; bases outside gene matches: 9. The CDR3 extends over 16 amino acids. The germline gives CDR1 DFQATT, CDR2 SNEGSKA (reference sequence). CDR3 amino acids: CSASGTSGSSADTQYF. CDR3 nucleotide sequence: TGCAGTGCTAGTGGGACTAGCGGTTCTAGCGCAGATACGCAGTATTTT.